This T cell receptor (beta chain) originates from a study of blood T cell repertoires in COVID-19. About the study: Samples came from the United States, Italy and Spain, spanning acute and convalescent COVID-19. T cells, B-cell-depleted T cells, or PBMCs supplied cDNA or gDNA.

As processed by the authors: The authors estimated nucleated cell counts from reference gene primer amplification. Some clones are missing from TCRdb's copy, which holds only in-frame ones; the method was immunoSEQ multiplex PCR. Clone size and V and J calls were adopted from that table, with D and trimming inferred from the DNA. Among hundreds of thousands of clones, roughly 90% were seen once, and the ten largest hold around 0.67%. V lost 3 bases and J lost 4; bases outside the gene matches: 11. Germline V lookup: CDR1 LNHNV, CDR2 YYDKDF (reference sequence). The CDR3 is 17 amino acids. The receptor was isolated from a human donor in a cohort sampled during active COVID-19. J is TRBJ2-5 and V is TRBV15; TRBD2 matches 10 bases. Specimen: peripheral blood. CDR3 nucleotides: TGTGCCACCAGCAGGTGGCGGGAAGTAGCGGGGGGAGAGACCCAGTACTTC. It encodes CATSRWREVAGGETQYF.